This entry describes one T cell receptor (beta chain). The target antigen is unknown. The data were taken from a study of shared clonotypes between healthy human individuals. Study-wide results and caveats: In general, naive subsets displayed greater estimated richness than memory subsets did.

This CDR3 contains 15 residues. Germline V gene data show CDR1 as ENHRY and CDR2 as SYGVKD. Trimming pared 0 bases from V and 1 base from J, leaving 9 bases between. Measured with immunoSEQ multiplex PCR; TCRdb has only the in-frame clones, and not every one. Among some 2.4 million clones listed, 93% were seen once. V usage is TRBV10-3 and J usage is TRBJ2-5; a possible D gene is TRBD2 (6 bases). The TCR comes from a man between 18 and 29 years old in good health. Some clones in this sample may be carry-over from other donors' samples. Material for sequencing was naive CD4+ T cells from PBMCs. As for subset: CD45RA+ positively selected. The CDR3 reads CAISESAGGQETQYF. In DNA, the CDR3 is TGTGCCATCAGTGAGTCGGCCGGGGGCCAAGAGACCCAGTACTTC.